This T cell receptor beta chain was observed in a study of human T cells and chemical hapten exposure. At the level of the study: Small differences in pooled library volume mainly drove the variation in TCR yields per sample.

The time point denotes: pre-sensitization, week 0. Treatment specified: therapeutic diphenylcyclopropenone sensitization with weekly scalp DPC. The study drew its donors from alopecia patients who were 18 to 70 years old and suitable for DPC. How the authors handled the data: TCR counts had a median of about 99,000 per sample and spanned about 23,224 to 690,600. TCRdb fed the RACE reads into MiXCR, producing one record per CDR3 protein. These V and J calls derive from TCRdb rather than the authors' analysis. The repertoire holds around 300,000 distinct CDR3 sequences, with 5.5% as singletons. This clonotype was found a few times. The specimen was whole blood, collected in connection with sensitization to the hapten diphenylcyclopropenone (DPC). This TCR was recovered from a woman in her late teens or twenties with alopecia areata. Some clones in this sample may be carry-over from other donors' samples.

CDR3 region: CASSLGTGGNYGYTF. CDR3 DNA: TGTGCCAGCAGTTTAGGGACAGGGGGCAACTATGGCTACACCTTC. The rearrangement joins TRBV12-3 or TRBV12-4 to TRBJ1-2; 11 bases line up with TRBD1. This CDR3 has 15 residues. J gave up 2 bases and V 1 base, and 0 bases lay outside the gene matches.